The 9 T cell receptor beta chains below were found in one sample sequenced in a study of blood T cell repertoires in COVID-19. The method was immunoSEQ multiplex PCR; TCRdb's version includes in-frame clones alone and lacks a portion of them. The sample has 90,000 to 150,000 clones; 82% are singletons. Sequencing input: peripheral blood. The receptors were gathered from a human donor in a cohort sampled during active COVID-19.

The rearrangement joins TRBV6-5 to TRBJ2-2; no definite D call. Between the trimmed V and J ends, which lost 0 bases and 4 bases, there was a span of 9 bases. This CDR3 has 15 amino acids. CDR1 and CDR2 (germline): MNHEY, SVGAGI. The CDR3 region has the DNA TGTGCCAGCAGTTACTCATCCCTCCCCACCGGGGAGCTGTTTTTT. This sequence encodes CASSYSSLPTGELFF.

The V call is TRBV27, the J call TRBJ2-3, with D possibly being TRBD2 (6 bases). The V and J ends lost 6 bases and 1 base respectively, with 14 bases between them. The V gene's germline CDR1 is MNHEY and CDR2 SMNVEV (reference sequence). The CDR3 runs 15 residues. Here the CDR3 DNA reads TGTGCCAGCAGCCCGGGGGAACCTCGCACAGATACGCAGTATTTT. It specifies CASSPGEPRTDTQYF.

The table lists this clone with a count of one. The rearrangement uses TRBV5-1 and TRBJ2-1; D might be TRBD2 (6 bases). CDR1 SGHRS and CDR2 YFSETQ come from the germline V gene. There are 14 residues in the CDR3. V was pared by 6 bases and J by 7 bases, with 17 bases between. CDR3 in amino acids: CASTYRDSSNEQFF. The CDR3 DNA is TGCGCCAGCACCTACCGGGACTCCTCTAATGAGCAGTTCTTC. Supplemented by reference TRBV5-1 and TRBJ2-1, the full variable domain reads KAGVTQTPRYLIKTRGQQVTLSCSPISGHRSVSWYQQTPGQGLQFLFEYFSETQRNKGNFPGRFSGRQFSNSRSEMNVSTLELGDSALYLCASTYRDSSNEQFFGPGTRLTVL.

The chain recombines TRBV7-9 with TRBJ1-6; possible D gene TRBD1, 6 bases. Germline V gene sequence: CDR1 SEHNR, CDR2 FQNEAQ (reference sequence). The CDR3 runs 15 residues. V lost 5 bases and J 8 bases, leaving 16 bases between the germline ends. The CDR3 loop is CASSMVDRMDSPLHF. CDR3 nucleotide sequence: TGTGCCAGCAGCATGGTCGACAGGATGGATTCACCCCTCCACTTT.

This clone was seen a single time. The chain employs TRBV12-3 or TRBV12-4 and TRBJ1-4; D is unresolved. This CDR3 has 11 residues. Trimming pared 9 bases from V and 4 bases from J, leaving 6 bases between. In DNA form, the CDR3 reads TGTGCCAGTTCCCTTAATGAAAAACTGTTTTTT. Amino acid sequence: CASSLNEKLFF.

The chain uses TRBV5-5 and TRBJ1-6; 10 bases align to TRBD1. V was clipped by 0 bases and J by 13 bases; unmatched bases: 7. The V gene's germline CDR1 is SGHKS and CDR2 YYEKEE (reference sequence). This CDR3 has 15 amino acids. The CDR3 here is CASSLATGGGSPLHF. The CDR3 DNA is TGTGCCAGCAGCTTGGCGACAGGGGGCGGATCTCCCCTCCACTTT.

The chain combines TRBV18 with TRBJ1-5; 7 bases align to TRBD1. The CDR3 has 16 residues. Per germline, CDR1 KGHSH and CDR2 LQKENI. V was clipped by 2 bases and J by 5 bases; unmatched bases: 9. Here the CDR3 reads CASSPEGRGHDQPQHF. CDR3 nucleotide sequence: TGTGCCAGCTCACCAGAGGGAAGGGGGCATGATCAGCCCCAGCATTTT.

Here the CDR3 reads CASSPRTSQADTQYF. The CDR3 DNA reads TGTGCCAGCTCACCACGGACTAGTCAGGCAGATACGCAGTATTTT. The chain has TRBV18 and TRBJ2-3; 7 bases align to TRBD2. CDR3 length equals 15 residues. Trimming took 1 base from V and 4 from J; bases not matched to a gene: 5. Germline CDR1 reads KGHSH; CDR2 reads LQKENI.

This clone is a singleton in its sample. V and J are TRBV7-2 and TRBJ2-3, with 9 bases that match TRBD1. Germline CDR1 reads SGHTA; CDR2 reads FQGNSA. The CDR3 is 15 amino acids. V gave up 5 bases and J gave up 4 bases; unmatched junction bases: 7. The CDR3 spells CASSPGGTGPDTQYF. The CDR3 DNA is TGTGCCAGCAGCCCCGGCGGGACAGGGCCAGATACGCAGTATTTT.